These T cell receptor beta chains were read from a single sample in a study of beta chain features in type 1 diabetes. Using immunoSEQ multiplex PCR, the repertoire was profiled, and TCRdb retains in-frame clones only, with some absent. The table shows about 180,000 clones, with about an eighth occurring only once. The sequencing sample was made of central memory CD4+ T cells from blood. The receptors shown here come from a woman in her late teens or twenties in good health. Each CDR3 is given with its conserved first and last residue. Each record gives: CDR3 DNA, CDR3 protein, V gene, clone size, J gene, D gene. D genes are given only for firm matches. The size entry is marked missing in some rows and otherwise reads once, few, many or a size class.

CDR3nt: TGCGCCAGCAGCTTCTACGGGACAGGGAGCTACGAGCAGTACTTC
CDR3aa: CASSFYGTGSYEQYF
v_gene: TRBV5-1
abundance: few
j_gene: TRBJ2-7
d_gene: TRBD1

CDR3nt: TGTGCCAGCAGCATACCGACAGGGGGCATTGAAAAACTGTTTTTT
CDR3aa: CASSIPTGGIEKLFF
v_gene: TRBV7-2
abundance: few
j_gene: TRBJ1-4
d_gene: TRBD1

CDR3nt: TGTGCCAGCGGTTCTTACAGGGAAGACAATGAGCAGTTCTTC
CDR3aa: CASGSYREDNEQFF
v_gene: TRBV27
abundance: .
j_gene: TRBJ2-1
d_gene: .

CDR3nt: TGTGCCAGCAGCACCTACCGACTAGCGGTCAAACAATCCTACAATGAGCAGTTCTTC
CDR3aa: CASSTYRLAVKQSYNEQFF
v_gene: TRBV5-6
abundance: .
j_gene: TRBJ2-1
d_gene: TRBD2

CDR3nt: TGTGCCAGCAGCTTGACGGGGGGGTCCTACAATGAGCAGTTCTTC
CDR3aa: CASSLTGGSYNEQFF
v_gene: TRBV7-2
abundance: .
j_gene: TRBJ2-1
d_gene: TRBD2

CDR3nt: TGTGCCAGCAGCTTAGGATCAATGGGGGGTAGCAATCAGCCCCAGCATTTT
CDR3aa: CASSLGSMGGSNQPQHF
v_gene: TRBV7-8
abundance: .
j_gene: TRBJ1-5
d_gene: .

CDR3nt: TGTGCCTGGAGTGAGGTGCGGGGGCGGCGTGAAAAACTGTTTTTT
CDR3aa: CAWSEVRGRREKLFF
v_gene: TRBV30
abundance: .
j_gene: TRBJ1-4
d_gene: .

CDR3nt: TGCGCCAGCAGCTTGGATGGGACAGGTGGAAACACCATATATTTT
CDR3aa: CASSLDGTGGNTIYF
v_gene: TRBV5-1
abundance: few
j_gene: TRBJ1-3
d_gene: TRBD1

CDR3nt: TGTGCCAGCAGTTTAAGAGGGGGCGATGGCTACACCTTC
CDR3aa: CASSLRGGDGYTF
v_gene: TRBV27
abundance: few
j_gene: TRBJ1-2
d_gene: TRBD1

CDR3nt: TGTGCCAGCAGACTTGGACAGATGAACAATGAGCAGTTCTTC
CDR3aa: CASRLGQMNNEQFF
v_gene: TRBV11-1
abundance: .
j_gene: TRBJ2-1
d_gene: .

CDR3nt: TGCGCCAGCAGCCCACGGACAGGGGCGTACAATGAGCAGTTCTTC
CDR3aa: CASSPRTGAYNEQFF
v_gene: TRBV5-1
abundance: few
j_gene: TRBJ2-1
d_gene: TRBD1

CDR3nt: TGTGCCTGGAGTGTGGGACTTCGCTCTGGAAACACCATATATTTT
CDR3aa: CAWSVGLRSGNTIYF
v_gene: TRBV30
abundance: few
j_gene: TRBJ1-3
d_gene: .

CDR3nt: TGCGCCAGCAGCCAAGACATCCGGGACAGCCATGGCTACACCTTC
CDR3aa: CASSQDIRDSHGYTF
v_gene: TRBV4-1
abundance: .
j_gene: TRBJ1-2
d_gene: TRBD1

CDR3nt: TGTGCCAGCTCACCACCGGTCGAGGGCGTTCGGGGCTACACCTTC
CDR3aa: CASSPPVEGVRGYTF
v_gene: TRBV18
abundance: .
j_gene: TRBJ1-2
d_gene: .

CDR3nt: TGCAGCGTTTTCTCGGGGGATTTTGGTCAGCCCCAGCATTTT
CDR3aa: CSVFSGDFGQPQHF
v_gene: TRBV29-1
abundance: few
j_gene: TRBJ1-5
d_gene: .

CDR3nt: TGTGCCAGCAGCGACCGGACAGGGGGCCCCCAAGAGACCCAGTACTTC
CDR3aa: CASSDRTGGPQETQYF
v_gene: TRBV9
abundance: once
j_gene: TRBJ2-5
d_gene: TRBD1

CDR3nt: TGCGCCAGCAGCTTCGGAGAGTACGAGCAGTACTTC
CDR3aa: CASSFGEYEQYF
v_gene: TRBV5-1
abundance: few
j_gene: TRBJ2-7
d_gene: .

CDR3nt: TGTGCCAGCAGCGGGTCCGGGACAGTCTCCTACGAGCAGTACTTC
CDR3aa: CASSGSGTVSYEQYF
v_gene: TRBV9
abundance: .
j_gene: TRBJ2-7
d_gene: TRBD1

CDR3nt: TGCAGCGTTGAAAATCCTGGACGAGGGGGCTACACCTTC
CDR3aa: CSVENPGRGGYTF
v_gene: TRBV29-1
abundance: .
j_gene: TRBJ1-2
d_gene: .

CDR3nt: TGTGCCAGCAGCGACCTAGCCCGGGACAGGGCTTCTGGCTACACCTTC
CDR3aa: CASSDLARDRASGYTF
v_gene: TRBV7-9
abundance: few
j_gene: TRBJ1-2
d_gene: TRBD1

CDR3nt: TGTGCCAGCAGCTCACAGGAGATCGGTGGCTACACCTTC
CDR3aa: CASSSQEIGGYTF
v_gene: TRBV7-3
abundance: .
j_gene: TRBJ1-2
d_gene: .

CDR3nt: TGCGCCAGCAGCCCTACAGGGGGAGCCAAAAACATTCAGTACTTC
CDR3aa: CASSPTGGAKNIQYF
v_gene: TRBV5-1
abundance: .
j_gene: TRBJ2-4
d_gene: TRBD1

CDR3nt: TGCGCCAGCAGCCAAACCTTCAGAGGGTCCGAGCAGTACTTC
CDR3aa: CASSQTFRGSEQYF
v_gene: TRBV4-1
abundance: .
j_gene: TRBJ2-7
d_gene: .

CDR3nt: TGTGCTAGTGGCCTGGACAGGGCGCAAGCTTTCTTT
CDR3aa: CASGLDRAQAFF
v_gene: TRBV12-5
abundance: .
j_gene: TRBJ1-1
d_gene: TRBD1

CDR3nt: TGTGCCAGCAGCTCCTTCCAGGGGGCGTCCTACGAGCAGTACTTC
CDR3aa: CASSSFQGASYEQYF
v_gene: TRBV7-9
abundance: few
j_gene: TRBJ2-7
d_gene: TRBD1

CDR3nt: TGTGCCAGCAGCTTGCAGGGGTGGCGGGAGCAGTACTTC
CDR3aa: CASSLQGWREQYF
v_gene: TRBV13
abundance: few
j_gene: TRBJ2-7
d_gene: .

CDR3nt: TGCAGCGTCTCTCACAGTACAACTAATGAAAAACTGTTTTTT
CDR3aa: CSVSHSTTNEKLFF
v_gene: TRBV29-1
abundance: few
j_gene: TRBJ1-4
d_gene: .

CDR3nt: TGCAGCGTTGGTGAGGGGGCTAACACAGATACGCAGTATTTT
CDR3aa: CSVGEGANTDTQYF
v_gene: TRBV29-1
abundance: .
j_gene: TRBJ2-3
d_gene: TRBD1

CDR3nt: TGTGCCAGCGGTGCAGATGTAAGACTGTTTTTT
CDR3aa: CASGADVRLFF
v_gene: TRBV28
abundance: few
j_gene: TRBJ1-4
d_gene: .

CDR3nt: TGTGCCAGCAGTGGGACAGGCAAAGAGACCCAGTACTTC
CDR3aa: CASSGTGKETQYF
v_gene: TRBV28
abundance: .
j_gene: TRBJ2-5
d_gene: TRBD1

CDR3nt: TGCGCCAGCAGCAACGGACAGGGAAGAGGAGAGACCCAGTACTTC
CDR3aa: CASSNGQGRGETQYF
v_gene: TRBV5-1
abundance: .
j_gene: TRBJ2-5
d_gene: TRBD1

CDR3nt: TGCGCCAGCAGCTTGGCCCGGGGCAGCGGGAGTTACAATGAGCAGTTCTTC
CDR3aa: CASSLARGSGSYNEQFF
v_gene: TRBV5-1
abundance: few
j_gene: TRBJ2-1
d_gene: TRBD2

CDR3nt: TGCGCCAGCAGTCAATGGACGGGACAGGGGGCTAGTGAGACCCAGTACTTC
CDR3aa: CASSQWTGQGASETQYF
v_gene: TRBV23-1
abundance: .
j_gene: TRBJ2-5
d_gene: TRBD1